This paragraph reports one T cell receptor beta chain. Its target is unknown. J gave up 5 bases and V 4 bases, and 10 bases lay outside the gene matches. The germline CDR1 and CDR2 sequences are SGDLS and YYNGEE. CDR3 length: 16 residues. Method: immunoSEQ multiplex PCR; TCRdb's copy keeps in-frame clones and lacks some. This sample carries under 130,000 clones, approximately 88% of them seen once, and the ten largest clones take 2% to 3%. This entry comes from a study of T cell responses to AZD1222 COVID-19 vaccine. Study context: Second-dose groups at about 4 or about 12 weeks were pooled. Study-wide results and limits: Clonal diversity was possibly underestimated, and the donors were mostly white British, with more females.

The origin of this receptor is an adult in good health. The material was peripheral blood, obtained on day 0 of AZD1222 vaccination. The chain is built from TRBV9 and TRBJ2-3; 10 positions agree with TRBD1. The CDR3 here is CASSPRGTGVGDTQYF. The CDR3 DNA follows: TGTGCCAGCAGCCCCCGTGGGACAGGGGTAGGAGATACGCAGTATTTT.